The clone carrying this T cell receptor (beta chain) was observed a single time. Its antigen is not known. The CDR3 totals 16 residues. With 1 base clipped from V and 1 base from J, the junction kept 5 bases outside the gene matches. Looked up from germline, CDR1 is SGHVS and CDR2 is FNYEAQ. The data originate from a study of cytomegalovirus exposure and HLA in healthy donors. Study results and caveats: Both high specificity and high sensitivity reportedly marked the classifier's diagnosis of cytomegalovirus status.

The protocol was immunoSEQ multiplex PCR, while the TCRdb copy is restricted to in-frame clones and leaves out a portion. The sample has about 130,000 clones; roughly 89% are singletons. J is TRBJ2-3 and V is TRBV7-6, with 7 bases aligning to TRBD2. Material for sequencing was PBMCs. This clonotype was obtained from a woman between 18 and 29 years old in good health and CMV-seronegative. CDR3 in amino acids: CASSLGTAGGTDTQYF. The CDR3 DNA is TGTGCCAGCAGCTTAGGGACTGCGGGGGGCACAGATACGCAGTATTTT.